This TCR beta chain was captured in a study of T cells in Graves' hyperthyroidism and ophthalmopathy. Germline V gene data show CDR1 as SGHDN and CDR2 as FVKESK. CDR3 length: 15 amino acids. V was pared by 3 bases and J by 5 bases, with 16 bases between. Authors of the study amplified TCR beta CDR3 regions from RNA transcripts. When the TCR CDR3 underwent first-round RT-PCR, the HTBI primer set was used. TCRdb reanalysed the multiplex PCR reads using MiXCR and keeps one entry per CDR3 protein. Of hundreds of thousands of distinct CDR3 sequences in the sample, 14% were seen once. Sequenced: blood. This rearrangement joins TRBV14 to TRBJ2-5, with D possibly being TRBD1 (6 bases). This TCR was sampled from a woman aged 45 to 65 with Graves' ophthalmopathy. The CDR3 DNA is TGTGCCAGCAGCCACCGGAATACAGGGATTGAGACCCAGTACTTC. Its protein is CASSHRNTGIETQYF. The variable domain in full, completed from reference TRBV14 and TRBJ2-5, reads EAGVTQFPSHSVIEKGQTVTLRCDPISGHDNLYWYRRVMGKEIKFLLHFVKESKQDESGMPNNRFLAERTGGTYSTLKVQPAELEDSGVYFCASSHRNTGIETQYFGPGTRLLVL.